The clone carrying this TCR beta chain has a handful of counts. Its cognate antigen is unknown. The CDR3 spans 13 residues. CDR1 and CDR2 from the germline V gene are SGHTA and FQGNSA. V shed 7 bases, J shed 6 bases, and the junction held 6 bases outside the gene matches. What was sequenced were expressed TCRB transcripts, since all of the isolated RNA had been reverse transcribed. Profiled with immunoSEQ multiplex PCR; TCRdb holds only in-frame clones, not every one. The sample consists of 25,000 to 30,000 clones, around 54% of them appearing once. The record originates from a study of beta chain features in type 1 diabetes. Overall study results and limits: Shorter TCRB CDR3s, moderately but significantly so, marked every one of the four CD4+ subsets in Type 1 diabetes patients.

The rearrangement links TRBV7-2 to TRBJ1-5, with 7 bases fitting TRBD1. Sequencing input: Tregs from blood. This receptor was identified in a woman aged 18-30 years with type 1 diabetes. CDR3 amino acids: CASNRQGGQPQHF. The CDR3 nucleotides read TGTGCCAGCAACAGACAGGGAGGTCAGCCCCAGCATTTT.